This entry features one T cell receptor (beta chain) sequence. Its antigen is unknown. The repertoire was sequenced with immunoSEQ multiplex PCR; TCRdb's copy has only in-frame clones and lacks some. The sample yields roughly 2.1 million clones, 85% to 95% seen once. The data derive from a study of shared clonotypes between healthy human individuals. Whole-study findings and limits: How much donors shared clonotypes was expected to be affected by sequencing depth. Shared across a few donors were 5% to 6% of the naive CD4 clonotypes. Rarefaction curves obtained for sorted subsets showed sequencing incomplete despite large depth.

Positive CCR7 selection of CD45RO-negative cells yielded the naive CD8 cells, and terminally differentiated effector memory CD45RA+ cells were excluded. V was clipped by 5 bases and J by 0 bases, with 11 bases between them. The CDR3 sequence is 15 residues long. Per the germline V gene, CDR1 is MNHNY and CDR2 is SVGAGI (reference sequence). This chain uses TRBV6-6 with TRBJ2-1; D perhaps matches TRBD1 (5 bases). This receptor was obtained from a man in his late teens or twenties in good health. Some clones in this sample may be carry-over from other donors' samples. Sequencing was carried out using naive CD8+ T cells from PBMCs. CDR3 loop: CASSTGVFSYNEQFF. Here the CDR3 DNA reads TGTGCCAGCAGTACAGGAGTCTTCTCCTACAATGAGCAGTTCTTC.